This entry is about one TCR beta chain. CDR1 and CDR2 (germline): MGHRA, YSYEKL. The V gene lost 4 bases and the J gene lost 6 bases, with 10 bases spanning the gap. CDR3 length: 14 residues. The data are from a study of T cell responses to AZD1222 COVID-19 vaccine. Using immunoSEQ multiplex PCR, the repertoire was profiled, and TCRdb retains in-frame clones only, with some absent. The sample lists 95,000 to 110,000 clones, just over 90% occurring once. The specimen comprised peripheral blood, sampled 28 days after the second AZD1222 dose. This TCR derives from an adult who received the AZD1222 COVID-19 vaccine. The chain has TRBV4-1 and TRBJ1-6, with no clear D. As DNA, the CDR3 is TGCGCCAGCAGCCCAGAGAGCGGTAATTCACCCCTCCACTTT. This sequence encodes CASSPESGNSPLHF.